These 3 T cell receptor beta chains share one sample of origin, sequenced in a study of T cell responses to AZD1222 COVID-19 vaccine. Using immunoSEQ multiplex PCR, the repertoire was profiled, and TCRdb retains in-frame clones only, with some absent. There are fewer than 150,000 clones in the sample; 85% to 90% occur only once, and around 4.5% lies in the top ten. Sample: peripheral blood, taken on day 0 of AZD1222 vaccination. Receptors were obtained from an adult in good health.

The chain carries TRBV7-2 and TRBJ1-3; D ambiguous. The CDR3 extends over 15 amino acids. V lost 6 bases to trimming and J lost 4 bases, with 16 bases between them. From germline, CDR1 is SGHTA and CDR2 FQGNSA. The CDR3 nucleotides are TGTGCCAGCAGAGGGAGGACCCCGGGAGGAAACACCATATATTTT. It translates to CASRGRTPGGNTIYF.

The chain employs TRBV18 and TRBJ2-1; D call uncertain. Per germline, CDR1 KGHSH and CDR2 LQKENI. The CDR3 has 14 residues. The V and J ends lost 3 bases and 0 bases respectively, with 6 bases between them. CDR3 coding DNA: TGTGCCAGCTCACCGTCGAGCTCCTACAATGAGCAGTTCTTC. Translation gives CASSPSSSYNEQFF.

The chain links TRBV6-5 to TRBJ2-1; D is unclear. The V gene's germline CDR1 is MNHEY and CDR2 SVGAGI. This CDR3 spans 11 amino acids. V was cut by 6 bases and J by 6 bases, with 6 bases left in between. CDR3 in DNA: TGTGCCAGCAGGACGACCAATGAGCAGTTCTTC. Its translation: CASRTTNEQFF.